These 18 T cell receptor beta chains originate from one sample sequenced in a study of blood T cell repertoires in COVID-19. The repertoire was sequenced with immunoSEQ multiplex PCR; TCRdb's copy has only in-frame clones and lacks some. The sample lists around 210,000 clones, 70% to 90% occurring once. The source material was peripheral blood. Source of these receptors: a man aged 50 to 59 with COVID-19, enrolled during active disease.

Here the CDR3 reads CASSLEASAGYGYTF. CDR3 bases: TGTGCCAGCAGCTTAGAGGCATCGGCAGGGTATGGCTACACCTTC. The rearrangement joins TRBV7-2 to TRBJ1-2, with D possibly TRBD1 on 5 matching bases. The CDR3 runs 15 residues. The V end lost 1 base, the J end lost 5 bases, and 14 bases lay between the germline ends. The V gene's germline CDR1 is SGHTA and CDR2 FQGNSA.

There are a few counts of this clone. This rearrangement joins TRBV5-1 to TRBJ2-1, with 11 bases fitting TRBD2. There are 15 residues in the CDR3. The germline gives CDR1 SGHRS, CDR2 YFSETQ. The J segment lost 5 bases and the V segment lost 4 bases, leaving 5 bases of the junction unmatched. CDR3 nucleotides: TGCGCCAGCAGCCCCGTAGCGGGGGGGGACAATGAGCAGTTCTTC. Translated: CASSPVAGGDNEQFF.

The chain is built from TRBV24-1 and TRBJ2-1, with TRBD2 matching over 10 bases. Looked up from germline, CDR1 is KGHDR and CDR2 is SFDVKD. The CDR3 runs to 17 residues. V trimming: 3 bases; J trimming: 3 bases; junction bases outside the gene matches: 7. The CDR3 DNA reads TGTGCCACCAGTGATCCTAAAACTAGCGGGGACTACAATGAGCAGTTCTTC. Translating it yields CATSDPKTSGDYNEQFF.

This chain's CDR3 is CASRAQGATEAFF. As DNA, the CDR3 is TGTGCCAGCAGAGCACAGGGGGCGACTGAAGCTTTCTTT. The chain uses TRBV7-3 and TRBJ1-1; 9 bases are shared with TRBD1. Germline V gene sequence: CDR1 SGHTA, CDR2 FQGTGA. With V trimmed by 6 bases and J by 5 bases, 4 bases remained unmatched. The CDR3 is made up of 13 amino acids. Drawing the rest from reference TRBV7-3 and TRBJ1-1, the complete variable domain is GAGVSQTPSNKVTEKGKYVELRCDPISGHTALYWYRQSLGQGPEFLIYFQGTGAADDSGLPNDRFFAVRPEGSVSTLKIQRTERGDSAVYLCASRAQGATEAFFGQGTRLTVV.

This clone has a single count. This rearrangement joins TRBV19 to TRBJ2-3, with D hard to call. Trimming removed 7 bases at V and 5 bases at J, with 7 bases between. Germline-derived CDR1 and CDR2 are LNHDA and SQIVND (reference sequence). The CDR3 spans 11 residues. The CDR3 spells CASTPGDTQYF. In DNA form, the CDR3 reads TGTGCCAGTACCCCCGGAGATACGCAGTATTTT.

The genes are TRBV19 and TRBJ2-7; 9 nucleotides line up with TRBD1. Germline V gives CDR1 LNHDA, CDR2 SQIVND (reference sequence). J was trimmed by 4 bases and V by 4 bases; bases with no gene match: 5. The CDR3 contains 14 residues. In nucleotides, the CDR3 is TGTGCCAGTAGTACGACAGGGGGGATGTACGAGCAGTACTTC. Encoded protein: CASSTTGGMYEQYF.

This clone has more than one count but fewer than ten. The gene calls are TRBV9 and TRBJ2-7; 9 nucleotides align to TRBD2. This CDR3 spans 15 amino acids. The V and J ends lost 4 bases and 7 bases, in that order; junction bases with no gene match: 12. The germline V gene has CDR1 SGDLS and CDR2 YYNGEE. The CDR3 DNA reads TGTGCCAGCAGCCCCCCAGCGGGAGGCCCGGGGGAGCAGTACTTC. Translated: CASSPPAGGPGEQYF. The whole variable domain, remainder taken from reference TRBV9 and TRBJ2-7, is DSGVTQTPKHLITATGQRVTLRCSPRSGDLSVYWYQQSLDQGLQFLIQYYNGEERAKGNILERFSAQQFPDLHSELNLSSLELGDSALYFCASSPPAGGPGEQYFGPGTRLTVT.

In nucleotides, the CDR3 is TGTGCCATCCGGAGGGGACAGGGGTTCGACGAGCAGTACTTC. Translated: CAIRRGQGFDEQYF. The J gene is TRBJ2-7, the V gene TRBV10-3; TRBD1 matches at 10 bases. Germline lookup yields CDR1 ENHRY and CDR2 SYGVKD. This CDR3 comprises 14 residues. After removal of 8 bases from V and 5 bases from J, the junction contained 9 bases not matched to a gene.

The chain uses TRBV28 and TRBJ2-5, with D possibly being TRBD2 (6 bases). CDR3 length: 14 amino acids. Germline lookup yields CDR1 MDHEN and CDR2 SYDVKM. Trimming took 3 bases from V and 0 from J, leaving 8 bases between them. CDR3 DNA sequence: TGTGCCAGCAGTTTCTGGACTAACCAAGAGACCCAGTACTTC. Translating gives CASSFWTNQETQYF.

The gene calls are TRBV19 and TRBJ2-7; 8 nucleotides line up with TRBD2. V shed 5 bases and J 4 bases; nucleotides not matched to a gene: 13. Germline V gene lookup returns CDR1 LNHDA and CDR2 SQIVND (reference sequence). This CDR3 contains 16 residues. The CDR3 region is CASSPSPGLERYEQYF. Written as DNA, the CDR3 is TGTGCCAGTAGTCCGTCCCCGGGACTAGAAAGGTACGAGCAGTACTTC.

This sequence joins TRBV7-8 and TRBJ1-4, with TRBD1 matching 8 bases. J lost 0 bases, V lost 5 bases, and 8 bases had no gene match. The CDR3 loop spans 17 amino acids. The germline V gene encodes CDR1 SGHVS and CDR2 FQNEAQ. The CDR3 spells CASSIQGAVTTNEKLFF. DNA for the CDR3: TGTGCCAGCAGCATTCAGGGGGCGGTAACAACTAATGAAAAACTGTTTTTT.

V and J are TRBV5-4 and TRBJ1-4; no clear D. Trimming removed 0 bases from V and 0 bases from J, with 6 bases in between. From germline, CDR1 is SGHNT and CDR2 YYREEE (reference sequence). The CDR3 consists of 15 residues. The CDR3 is CASSLAGATNEKLFF. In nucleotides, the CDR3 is TGTGCCAGCAGCTTGGCCGGAGCAACTAATGAAAAACTGTTTTTT.

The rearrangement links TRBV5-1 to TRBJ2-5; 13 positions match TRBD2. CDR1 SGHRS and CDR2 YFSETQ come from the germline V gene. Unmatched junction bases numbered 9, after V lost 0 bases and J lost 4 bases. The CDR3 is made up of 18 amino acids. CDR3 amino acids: CASSLAGTSGAEGETQYF. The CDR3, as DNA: TGCGCCAGCAGCTTGGCCGGGACTAGCGGGGCCGAGGGAGAGACCCAGTACTTC.

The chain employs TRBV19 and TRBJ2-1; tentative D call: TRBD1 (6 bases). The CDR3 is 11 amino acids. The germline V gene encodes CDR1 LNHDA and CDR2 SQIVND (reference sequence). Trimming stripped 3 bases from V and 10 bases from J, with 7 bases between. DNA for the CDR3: TGTGCCAGTAGTATCGACAGGGAGCAGTTCTTC. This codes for CASSIDREQFF.

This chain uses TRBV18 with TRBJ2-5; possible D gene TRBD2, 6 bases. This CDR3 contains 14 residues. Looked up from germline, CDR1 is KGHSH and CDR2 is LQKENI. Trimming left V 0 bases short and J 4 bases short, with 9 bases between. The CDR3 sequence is CASSPPAGRETQYF. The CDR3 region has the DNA TGTGCCAGCTCACCACCGGCGGGAAGAGAGACCCAGTACTTC.

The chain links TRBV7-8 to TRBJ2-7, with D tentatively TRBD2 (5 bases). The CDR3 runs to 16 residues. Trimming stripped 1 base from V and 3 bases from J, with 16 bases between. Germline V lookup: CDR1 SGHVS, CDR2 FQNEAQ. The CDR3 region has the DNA TGTGCCAGCAGCTTAGGTAGGAGGAATAACCGCTACGAGCAGTACTTC. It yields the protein CASSLGRRNNRYEQYF.

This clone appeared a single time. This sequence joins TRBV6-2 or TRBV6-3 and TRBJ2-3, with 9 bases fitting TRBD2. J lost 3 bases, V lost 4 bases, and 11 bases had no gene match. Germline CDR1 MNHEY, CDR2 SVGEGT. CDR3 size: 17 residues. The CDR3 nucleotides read TGTGCCAGCAGTTCCTATGGCGGCGGGGGGGCTACAGATACGCAGTATTTT. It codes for CASSSYGGGGATDTQYF.

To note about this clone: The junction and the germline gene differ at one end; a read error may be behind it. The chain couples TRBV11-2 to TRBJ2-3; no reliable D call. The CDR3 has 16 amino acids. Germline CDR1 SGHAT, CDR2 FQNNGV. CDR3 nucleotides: TGTGTCAGCAGCCCCCGAGGAATTTTCACATTGGATACGCAGTATTTT. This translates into CVSSPRGIFTLDTQYF. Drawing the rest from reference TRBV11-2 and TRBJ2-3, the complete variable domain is EAGVAQSPRYKIIEKRQSVAFWCNPISGHATLYWYQQILGQGPKLLIQFQNNGVVDDSQLPKDRFSAERLKGVDSTLKIQPAKLEDSAVYLCVSSPRGIFTLDTQYFGPGTRLTVL.